This passage covers 28 T cell receptor beta chains from one sample sequenced in a study of blood T cells in healthy people across ages. The use of a sample-barcoded 5' primer and a J-beta primer mix characterized a second PCR of roughly 6 to 11 cycles. TCRdb used MiXCR to reprocess the 5' RACE reads, holding one entry per CDR3 protein. The sample shows 700,000 or so distinct CDR3 sequences, approximately 40% of them seen only once. The sample comprised blood. The source is a man at least 80 years old in good health.

The gene calls are TRBV9 and TRBJ1-2, with a weak D call TRBD1 (6 bases). The length of the CDR3 is 13 residues. Germline CDR1 SGDLS, CDR2 YYNGEE. The V and J ends lost 2 bases and 4 bases respectively, with 9 bases between them. CDR3 region: CASSVGQRYGYTF. For the CDR3, the DNA is TGTGCCAGCAGCGTCGGACAGCGCTATGGCTACACCTTC.

As for this clonotype: A much larger clone differs by one base, so this may be a read error. The chain uses TRBV29-1 and TRBJ2-3, with D possibly being TRBD2 (6 bases). The V gene's germline CDR1 is SQVTM and CDR2 ANQGSEA. The CDR3 is 11 residues long. The CDR3 DNA reads TGCAGCGCCACTAGCACAGATGCGCAGTATTTT. Translating gives CSATSTDAQYF.

Turning to this clonotype: This may arise from a read error, as a much more abundant clone is one base away. The gene calls are TRBV28 and TRBJ2-6, with D perhaps matching TRBD2 (6 bases). From germline, CDR1 is MDHEN and CDR2 SYDVKM. The length of the CDR3 is 16 residues. The CDR3 bases are TGTGCCAGCAGTTTATGGGGGGACTCTGGGGCCAGCGTCCTGACTTTC. It translates to CASSLWGDSGASVLTF.

The table lists this clonotype with a few counts. This chain connects TRBV6-2 or TRBV6-3 to TRBJ2-7, with a tentative D call TRBD2 (6 bases). Germline CDR1 reads MNHEY; CDR2 reads SVGEGT. This CDR3 is 15 amino acids long. V lost 4 bases and J 3 bases, leaving 16 bases between the germline ends. The CDR3 DNA sequence: TGTGCCAGCAGTTCCCGGGCCCGGGGGATCTACGAGCAGTACTTC. Translation: CASSSRARGIYEQYF.

The chain employs TRBV4-3 and TRBJ2-7; maybe TRBD2 (6 bases). TRBJ2-5 matches the DNA end more closely, so the J call is doubtful. The CDR3 spans 15 residues. Germline-derived CDR1 and CDR2 are LGHNA and YSLEER. CDR3 region: CASSQDSAGGETQYF. The DNA for the CDR3 is TGCGCCAGCAGCCAAGATTCCGCAGGAGGGGAGACCCAGTACTTC.

This clonotype has more than one count but fewer than ten. The V and J genes are TRBV2 and TRBJ2-7; the D is unclear. The CDR3 sequence is 13 residues long. Deletions cut 3 bases from V and 3 bases from J, with 9 bases between. The V gene's germline CDR1 is SNHLY and CDR2 FYNNEI. In DNA, the CDR3 is TGTGCCAGCAGTGACCCCGTAATCTACGAGCAGTACTTC. The encoded protein is CASSDPVIYEQYF.

This chain connects TRBV27 to TRBJ2-1; D may be TRBD1 or TRBD2 (5 bases each). This CDR3 has 14 amino acids. The germline V gene has CDR1 MNHEY and CDR2 SMNVEV (reference sequence). Trimming removed 7 bases at V and 4 bases at J, with 14 bases between. The CDR3 protein is CASKGSPAYNEQFF. DNA of the CDR3: TGTGCCAGCAAGGGGAGCCCTGCATACAATGAGCAGTTCTTC.

This clonotype was seen more than once but under ten times. CDR3 protein: CASSSGRGIQPQHF. As DNA, the CDR3 is TGTGCCAGCAGCTCTGGGCGGGGAATTCAGCCCCAGCATTTT. The V call is TRBV7-2, the J call TRBJ1-5; D uncertain. V was trimmed by 4 bases and J by 6 bases, leaving 13 bases between them. The CDR3 is 14 amino acids. Germline CDR1 reads SGHTA; CDR2 reads FQGNSA. Complete variable domain (other parts from reference TRBV7-2 and TRBJ1-5): GAGVSQSPSNKVTEKGKDVELRCDPISGHTALYWYRQSLGQGLEFLIYFQGNSAPDKSGLPSDRFSAERTGGSVSTLTIQRTQQEDSAVYLCASSSGRGIQPQHFGDGTRLSIL.

This chain links TRBV4-3 with TRBJ2-7, with a weak D call TRBD1 (6 bases). CDR1 and CDR2 from the germline V gene are LGHNA and YSLEER. The germline V and J ends were trimmed by 1 base and 2 bases, with 12 bases remaining between them. This CDR3 is built from 15 residues. CDR3 protein: CASSQGRGDTYEQYF. CDR3 nucleotide sequence: TGCGCCAGCAGCCAAGGAAGAGGGGACACCTACGAGCAGTACTTC.

This clonotype was observed a handful of times. The chain links TRBV9 to TRBJ2-3; 8 positions match TRBD2. CDR1 is SGDLS, CDR2 YYNGEE, per germline. The trim removed 7 bases at V and 2 bases at J, leaving 9 bases unmatched. The CDR3 contains 15 residues. The chain's CDR3 is CASGTSGSPTDTQYF. In DNA, the CDR3 is TGTGCCAGCGGAACTAGCGGTTCTCCCACAGATACGCAGTATTTT. The whole variable domain, filled in from reference TRBV9 and TRBJ2-3, reads DSGVTQTPKHLITATGQRVTLRCSPRSGDLSVYWYQQSLDQGLQFLIQYYNGEERAKGNILERFSAQQFPDLHSELNLSSLELGDSALYFCASGTSGSPTDTQYFGPGTRLTVL.

The chain recombines TRBV6-2 or TRBV6-3 with TRBJ1-6, with TRBD1 as a possible D gene (6 bases). The length of the CDR3 is 13 residues. Deletions cut 7 bases from V and 9 bases from J, with 13 bases between. CDR1 is MNHEY and CDR2 is SVGEGT in the germline V gene. CDR3 in amino acids: CASNGDRSSPLHF. In nucleotides, the CDR3 is TGTGCCAGCAACGGTGACAGGTCTTCACCCCTCCACTTT.

This clonotype was counted only a few times. The chain employs TRBV7-2 and TRBJ2-7; D uncertain. Germline values: CDR1 SGHTA, CDR2 FQGNSA. The V gene lost 0 bases and the J gene lost 4 bases, with 22 bases spanning the gap. The CDR3 extends over 18 amino acids. CDR3 coding DNA: TGTGCCAGCAGCTTAGCCTTATTCAGCCGGGCCGAGGAGTACGAGCAGTACTTC. It yields the protein CASSLALFSRAEEYEQYF.

V usage is TRBV29-1 and J usage is TRBJ1-2; tentatively, D is TRBD1 (6 bases). This CDR3 contains 12 residues. Germline CDR1 reads SQVTM; CDR2 reads ANQGSEA. V gave up 7 bases and J gave up 2 bases, with 11 bases separating them. The chain's CDR3 is CSGGAENYGYTF. CDR3 nucleotide sequence: TGCAGCGGGGGGGCGGAGAACTATGGCTACACCTTC.

The gene calls are TRBV7-8 and TRBJ1-4; the match to TRBD1 covers 7 bases. The CDR3 length is 17 residues. The germline V gene encodes CDR1 SGHVS and CDR2 FQNEAQ. V trimming: 2 bases; J trimming: 3 bases; junction bases outside the gene matches: 9. The CDR3 sequence is CASSLTPKGAANEKLFF. The DNA of the CDR3 is TGTGCCAGCAGCTTAACCCCGAAGGGGGCAGCTAATGAAAAACTGTTTTTT.

The chain links TRBV4-2 to TRBJ2-6; D possibly corresponds to TRBD1 (6 bases). The CDR3 consists of 17 residues. Germline lookup yields CDR1 LGHNA and CDR2 YNFKEQ. V was pared by 2 bases and J by 2 bases, with 13 bases between. This CDR3 is CASSQITGNAGANVLTF. CDR3 bases: TGTGCCAGCAGCCAAATAACAGGGAATGCTGGGGCCAACGTCCTGACTTTC.

This clonotype was observed a single time. V gene TRBV3-1 combines with J gene TRBJ2-5; 12 bases align to TRBD1. The V gene end was trimmed by 4 bases and the J gene end by 1 base; junction bases not matched to a gene: 4. In germline, CDR1 is LGHDT, CDR2 YNNKEL (reference sequence). The CDR3 sequence is 16 residues long. In DNA form, the CDR3 reads TGTGCCAGCAGCCGCCCGGGACAGGGGGCCCAAGAGACCCAGTACTTC. Translating it yields CASSRPGQGAQETQYF.

A few counts support this clonotype. This chain links TRBV3-1 with TRBJ2-3; 10 bases match TRBD2. The CDR3 covers 16 residues. Germline assignment: CDR1 LGHDT and CDR2 YNNKEL (reference sequence). J was trimmed by 7 bases and V by 3 bases; bases with no gene match: 10. CDR3 in amino acids: CASSHGASGRRNTQYF. The CDR3 DNA follows: TGTGCCAGCAGCCATGGGGCTAGCGGGAGAAGAAATACGCAGTATTTT.

This chain joins TRBV20-1 and TRBJ2-7; D possibly corresponds to TRBD2 (5 bases). The CDR3 has 13 residues. Trimming cost V 5 bases and J 1 base, with 12 bases left between them. Per the germline V gene, CDR1 is DFQATT and CDR2 is SNEGSKA (reference sequence). This chain's CDR3 is CSAARRGSYEQYF. CDR3 bases: TGCAGTGCTGCCCGTCGGGGATCCTACGAGCAGTACTTC.

The sample holds a few counts of this clonotype. This chain links TRBV7-2 with TRBJ2-7, with 10 bases fitting TRBD2. The ends lost 3 bases at V and 3 bases at J; junction bases unmatched: 5. Germline V gene data show CDR1 as SGHTA and CDR2 as FQGNSA. The CDR3 extends over 15 amino acids. This CDR3 is CASSLGGTSVYEQYF. CDR3 nucleotide sequence: TGTGCCAGCAGCTTGGGGGGGACTAGCGTCTACGAGCAGTACTTC.

This clonotype came up many times. This may stem from a read error, because a much larger clone lies one nucleotide away. The chain uses TRBV7-9 and TRBJ2-3, with D possibly TRBD2 on 7 matching bases. Per germline, CDR1 SEHNR and CDR2 FQNEAQ (reference sequence). V lost 4 bases, J lost 4 bases, and 15 bases lay in between. The CDR3 consists of 15 residues. This chain's CDR3 is CASSWGAGAADTQYF. The CDR3 region has the DNA TGTGCCAGCAGCTGGGGGGCGGGAGCCGCAGATACGCAGTATTTT.

J is TRBJ2-2 and V is TRBV6-6; the D is unclear. The germline V gene encodes CDR1 MNHNY and CDR2 SVGAGI (reference sequence). Trimming left V 0 bases short and J 8 bases short, with 10 bases between. The CDR3 is 14 residues long. The CDR3 sequence: CASSYSHRAGELFF. CDR3 sequence (DNA): TGTGCCAGCAGTTACTCGCATAGGGCTGGGGAGCTGTTTTTT.

V is TRBV7-9 and J is TRBJ1-1; no reliable D call. The CDR3 length is 12 residues. Per germline, CDR1 SEHNR and CDR2 FQNEAQ (reference sequence). Deletions cut 8 bases from V and 4 bases from J, with 11 bases between. The CDR3 loop is CASAREGTEAFF. CDR3 coding DNA: TGTGCCAGCGCAAGGGAGGGCACTGAAGCTTTCTTT.

The chain has TRBV7-9 and TRBJ2-3; D perhaps matches TRBD2 (6 bases). This CDR3 spans 13 amino acids. V was clipped by 5 bases and J by 4 bases, with 10 bases between them. Per the germline V gene, CDR1 is SEHNR and CDR2 is FQNEAQ (reference sequence). The CDR3 loop reads CASSTPGADTQYF. CDR3 nucleotide sequence: TGTGCCAGCAGCACCCCGGGGGCAGATACGCAGTATTTT.

The chain is built from TRBV7-2 and TRBJ1-1; D is uncertain. Germline V gives CDR1 SGHTA, CDR2 FQGNSA. This CDR3 contains 14 residues. The V end lost 1 base, the J end lost 1 base, and 7 bases lay between the germline ends. The CDR3 nucleotides read TGTGCCAGCAGCTTAGATCCACGGAACACTGAAGCTTTCTTT. Translation gives CASSLDPRNTEAFF.

The chain uses TRBV7-2 and TRBJ1-2; D possibly corresponds to TRBD1 (5 bases). This CDR3 contains 14 residues. Germline V gives CDR1 SGHTA, CDR2 FQGNSA. V was pared by 7 bases and J by 4 bases, with 16 bases between. The CDR3 sequence is CASTPGGVGYGYTF. In DNA form, the CDR3 reads TGTGCCAGCACCCCCGGAGGGGTGGGCTATGGCTACACCTTC.

A few counts support this clonotype. This may stem from a read error, because a much larger clone lies one nucleotide away. This sequence joins TRBV28 and TRBJ2-3; a possible D gene is TRBD2 (5 bases). Germline loops: CDR1 MDHEN, CDR2 SYDVKM. The CDR3 is 15 amino acids. Trimming pared 5 bases from V and 5 bases from J, leaving 17 bases between. CDR3 region: CASSRGRNRLDTQYF. CDR3 nucleotides: TGTGCCAGCAGTCGAGGGCGAAACCGTTTAGATACGCAGTATTTT.

The rearrangement uses TRBV25-1 and TRBJ2-7; 8 bases agree with TRBD2. This CDR3 is built from 15 residues. Per the germline V gene, CDR1 is MGHDK and CDR2 is SYGVNS. The V segment lost 3 bases and the J segment 4 bases; nucleotides outside the gene matches: 8. In DNA form, the CDR3 reads TGTGCCAGCAGTGACATCGAAGCGGGAGTTTACGAGCAGTACTTC. Its protein product is CASSDIEAGVYEQYF.

This clonotype was seen at least ten times. The chain combines TRBV12-3 or TRBV12-4 with TRBJ2-7; 7 positions match TRBD1. This CDR3 region has 14 residues. V shed 5 bases and J 3 bases; nucleotides not matched to a gene: 7. The CDR3 sequence: CASSQRQGFYEQYF. CDR3 DNA sequence: TGTGCCAGCAGTCAGAGACAGGGTTTCTACGAGCAGTACTTC.